Listed here is a single T cell receptor beta chain. The table came from immunoSEQ multiplex PCR; TCRdb's copy has only in-frame clones and leaves some out. Of 2 million to 3 million clones listed, more than 80% were seen once; the top ten hold over 0.12%. The data stem from a study of shared clonotypes between healthy human individuals. A CD45RA+ naive subset and a CD45RA-negative memory subset were split from CD4+ cells. Trimming removed 6 bases at V and 5 bases at J, with 10 bases between. From germline, CDR1 is DFQATT and CDR2 SNEGSKA (reference sequence). The CDR3 is 11 amino acids. The chain uses TRBV20-1 and TRBJ1-2; D is perhaps TRBD1 (6 bases). The sample was naive CD4+ T cells sorted from blood. Documented subset: CD45RA+ positively selected. The clonotype comes from a man younger than 35 in good health. This CDR3 reads CSAKDSYGYTF. The CDR3 DNA reads as TGCAGTGCCAAGGACAGTTATGGCTACACCTTC.